The present entry profiles one TCR beta chain with its context. Its antigen is unidentified. The data originate from a study of blood T cells in healthy people across ages. Next came a second PCR, run for about 7 to 12 cycles, which used a sample-barcoded 5' primer along with a J-beta primer mix. TCRdb analysed the 5' RACE reads with MiXCR anew, one entry per CDR3 protein. The sample records 500,000 to 550,000 distinct CDR3 sequences, under 30% being singletons. The CDR3 runs 15 residues. Trimming cost V 5 bases and J 6 bases, with 17 bases left between them. Study-wide points: One million T cells yielded diversity estimates that were considered underestimates. With naive T cell percentage, TCR beta diversity showed a strong correlation. Per million T cells, TCR beta diversity dropped about linearly as age rose.

The data were also submitted as part of a second study, on T cells of mothers and their children. As that study records: Input to cDNA synthesis comprised all extracted RNA, at a ratio of 1.5 ug per 15 ul.

This receptor was taken from a boy between 10 and 17 years old in good health. Material for sequencing was blood. This chain uses TRBV12-3 or TRBV12-4 with TRBJ2-1; TRBD1 is a possible D gene (7 bases). The CDR3 coding sequence is TGTGCCAGCAGTCCCTTGGAGGGGGCGCCCAATGAGCAGTTCTTC. This gives the protein CASSPLEGAPNEQFF.